Below, 18 T cell receptor beta chains from the same sample are listed, as sequenced in a study of T cell clonality in common variable immunodeficiency. Clones were read by immunoSEQ multiplex PCR, and TCRdb kept only the in-frame ones, dropping some. Listed for the sample are about 74,000 clones, none seen a single time. The sample consisted of peripheral blood mononuclear cells. Source of these receptors: a person between 18 and 75 years old in good health.

This clone occurred many times. The read falls 3 residues short of the CDR3 end, and the missing part is taken from the germline J gene. The genes are TRBV28 and TRBJ1-6, with TRBD1 identical over 8 bases. V lost 3 bases and J lost 9; bases outside the gene matches: 4. The CDR3 is made up of 14 amino acids. In germline, CDR1 is MDHEN, CDR2 SYDVKM. The CDR3 loop reads CASSLTGEGSPLHF. CDR3 DNA, as far as it was read: TGTGCCAGCAGTTTGACAGGGGAAGGTTCACCC.

This clone was recorded many times. The read comes to an end 3 residues before the CDR3 does, leaving the germline J gene to fill in the end. V is TRBV6-2 or TRBV6-3 and J is TRBJ1-1; D unclear. Germline values: CDR1 MNHEY, CDR2 SVGEGT. The CDR3 extends over 12 amino acids. The V end was cut by 2 bases, the J end by 7 bases, with 8 bases between. The covered CDR3 bases are TGTGCCAGCAGTTACCGTACAGTTGAA. It encodes CASSYRTVE. The complete CDR3 protein is CASSYRTVEAFF.

The sample holds many counts of this clone. The read halts 3 residues ahead of the CDR3 end, with the missing end drawn from the germline J gene. This sequence joins TRBV5-6 and TRBJ2-5; D unclear. This CDR3 region has 14 residues. V was clipped by 4 bases and J by 1 base, with 11 bases between them. Looked up from germline, CDR1 is SGHDT and CDR2 is YYEEEE. CDR3 DNA (partial): TGTGCCAGCAGCAACTCCCTCCCCCAAGAGACC. It translates to CASSNSLPQET. The full CDR3 protein reads CASSNSLPQETQYF.

This clone was seen many times. The CDR3 end falls 3 residues outside the read, so it is completed with the germline J gene. This rearrangement joins TRBV9 to TRBJ2-7, with unresolved D. Trimming left V 3 bases short and J 1 base short, with 11 bases between. Germline lookup yields CDR1 SGDLS and CDR2 YYNGEE. The CDR3 loop spans 14 amino acids. The sequenced CDR3 bases are TGTGCCAGCAGCGCAAATCCCGGTTCCTACGAG. It codes for CASSANPGSYE. The full CDR3 reads CASSANPGSYEQYF. Using reference TRBV9 and TRBJ2-7 for the parts outside the CDR3, the full variable domain is DSGVTQTPKHLITATGQRVTLRCSPRSGDLSVYWYQQSLDQGLQFLIQYYNGEERAKGNILERFSAQQFPDLHSELNLSSLELGDSALYFCASSANPGSYEQYFGPGTRLTVT.

This clone was detected many times. The sequence runs out 3 residues before the end of the CDR3; the remainder is reconstructed from the germline J gene. The sample has other DNA sequences that encode this CDR3 too. The chain uses TRBV7-2 and TRBJ2-7, with 9 bases aligning to TRBD2. J lost 5 bases, V lost 1 base, and 6 bases had no gene match. Germline V CDR1 and CDR2: SGHTA, FQGNSA. The CDR3 loop spans 15 amino acids. The part of the CDR3 DNA that was read is TGTGCCAGCAGCTTAGGGGCTAGCGGGATAGACGAG. This gives the protein CASSLGASGIDE. The complete CDR3 sequence is CASSLGASGIDEQYF. Based on the CDR3 plus reference TRBV7-2 and TRBJ2-7, the full variable domain is GAGVSQSPSNKVTEKGKDVELRCDPISGHTALYWYRQSLGQGLEFLIYFQGNSAPDKSGLPSDRFSAERTGGSVSTLTIQRTQQEDSAVYLCASSLGASGIDEQYFGPGTRLTVT.

This clone was picked up many times. Germline is not matched at one junction end, which may reflect a read error. From the germline J gene comes the end of the CDR3, since the read stops 3 residues before it. The rearrangement links TRBV2 to TRBJ2-7; the D gene is possibly TRBD1 (6 bases). The CDR3 runs 13 residues. Germline CDR1 is SNHLY and CDR2 is FYNNEI. CDR3 residues: CASTEPDSYEQYF. The sequenced CDR3 bases are TGTGCCAGCACTGAACCGGACAGCTACGAG.

This clone was counted many times. The read gets to within 3 residues of the CDR3 end, and the germline J gene fills in the rest. The V and J genes are TRBV20-1 and TRBJ1-6; D call uncertain. V lost 1 base, J lost 7 bases, and 8 bases lay in between. The CDR3 consists of 13 residues. From germline, CDR1 is DFQATT and CDR2 SNEGSKA (reference sequence). The CDR3 loop is CSARGAGNSPLHF. The CDR3 bases that were read are TGCAGTGCTAGAGGGGCGGGCAATTCACCC.

This clone was detected many times. The CDR3 goes on 3 residues after the read ends, and that part is filled in from the germline J gene. The chain combines TRBV2 with TRBJ2-5; a weak D match, TRBD1 (6 bases). V gave up 6 bases and J gave up 5 bases, with 16 bases separating them. Per the germline V gene, CDR1 is SNHLY and CDR2 is FYNNEI. The CDR3 is 14 residues long. The CDR3 here is CASRESGTPETQYF. The CDR3 DNA, read in part, is TGTGCCAGCAGAGAATCCGGGACACCGGAGACC.

This clone has a count of ten or more. The read ends 3 residues early relative to the CDR3; the germline J gene fills the gap. The chain carries TRBV20-1 and TRBJ2-2; TRBD1 aligns across 9 bases. V lost 0 bases to trimming and J lost 4 bases; unmatched junction nucleotides: 12. Germline-derived CDR1 and CDR2 are DFQATT and SNEGSKA (reference sequence). This CDR3 comprises 18 residues. CDR3 bases read: TGCAGTGCTAGAGATGGTCAGACAGGGGGGAGCCTCACCGGGGAG. It translates to CSARDGQTGGSLTGE. In full, the CDR3 is CSARDGQTGGSLTGELFF.

This clone was seen repeatedly, ten times or more. The read ends 3 residues early relative to the CDR3; the germline J gene fills the gap. Different DNA sequences within this sample yield the same CDR3. The V and J genes are TRBV30 and TRBJ1-3; D perhaps matches TRBD1 (5 bases). The ends were cut back, 4 bases at V and 0 bases at J, with 10 bases in the middle. This CDR3 has 14 amino acids. Germline assignment: CDR1 GTSNPN and CDR2 SVGIG (reference sequence). The CDR3 here is CAWTPGFSGNTIYF. Partial CDR3 DNA: TGTGCCTGGACCCCAGGGTTCTCTGGAAACACC.

This clone was recorded at least ten times. The read terminates 3 residues before the CDR3 end, so the remaining end is supplied by the germline J gene. This chain joins TRBV19 and TRBJ2-7; D is uncertain. Germline CDR1 and CDR2: LNHDA and SQIVND (reference sequence). Trimming stripped 3 bases from V and 2 bases from J, with 11 bases between. This CDR3 has 14 residues. CDR3 bases read: TGTGCCAGTAGTATGTGGCAGGAGCCCTACGAG. Residues: CASSMWQEPYE. The entire CDR3 protein is CASSMWQEPYEQYF. The full variable domain, rest sourced from reference TRBV19 and TRBJ2-7, is DGGITQSPKYLFRKEGQNVTLSCEQNLNHDAMYWYRQDPGQGLRLIYYSQIVNDFQKGDIAEGYSVSREKKESFPLTVTSAQKNPTAFYLCASSMWQEPYEQYFGPGTRLTVT.

This clone has at least ten counts. The read ends 3 residues early relative to the CDR3; the germline J gene fills the gap. The V and J genes are TRBV5-1 and TRBJ2-3; perhaps TRBD1 as D (6 bases). The V gene's germline CDR1 is SGHRS and CDR2 YFSETQ. The CDR3 is 15 residues long. With 3 bases removed from V and 3 bases from J, the gap between germline ends came to 14 bases. The sequenced part of the CDR3 DNA is TGCGCCAGCAGCTCACAGGGCAAACTAACAGATACG. Its translation is CASSSQGKLTDT. In full, the CDR3 reads CASSSQGKLTDTQYF. The full variable domain, its missing parts supplied by reference TRBV5-1 and TRBJ2-3, is KAGVTQTPRYLIKTRGQQVTLSCSPISGHRSVSWYQQTPGQGLQFLFEYFSETQRNKGNFPGRFSGRQFSNSRSEMNVSTLELGDSALYLCASSSQGKLTDTQYFGPGTRLTVL.

This clone has a count of ten or more. The CDR3 goes on 3 residues after the read ends, and that part is filled in from the germline J gene. This chain links TRBV12-3 or TRBV12-4 with TRBJ2-7; TRBD1 agrees at 8 bases. J gave up 1 base and V 3 bases, and 2 bases lay outside the gene matches. The CDR3 covers 14 residues. The CDR3 loop reads CASSFRDRSYEQYF. CDR3 bases read: TGTGCCAGCAGTTTTCGGGACAGGTCCTACGAG.

At least ten counts were recorded for this clone. The read ends 3 residues shy of where the CDR3 ends; the end is completed using the germline J gene. The sample holds other DNA sequences that translate to the same CDR3. The V gene is TRBV7-6, the J gene TRBJ2-3, with 13 bases aligning to TRBD2. In germline, CDR1 is SGHVS, CDR2 FNYEAQ. This CDR3 region has 16 residues. The ends lost 5 bases at V and 7 bases at J; junction bases unmatched: 9. CDR3 DNA (partial): TGTGCCAGCAGCAAAGGACTAGCGGGGGAGGGAAATACG. It codes for CASSKGLAGEGNT. The whole CDR3 sequence reads CASSKGLAGEGNTQYF.

Many counts were recorded for this clone. The CDR3 end is not reached by the read, which stops 3 residues before it; the germline J gene fills it in. The J gene is TRBJ2-1, the V gene TRBV4-1; 8 bases align to TRBD2. Germline V CDR1 and CDR2: MGHRA, YSYEKL. Germline trimming cut 3 bases from V and 6 bases from J; bases unmatched to any gene: 16. This CDR3 region has 18 residues. Here the CDR3 reads CASSHTLIRSGIGNEQFF. CDR3 DNA, as far as it was read: TGCGCCAGCAGCCATACCCTGATTCGTAGCGGGATAGGCAATGAG.

In this sample, this clone turned up many times. The sequence runs out 3 residues before the end of the CDR3; the remainder is reconstructed from the germline J gene. The chain employs TRBV11-2 and TRBJ2-3; D not resolved. The ends were cut back, 4 bases at V and 3 bases at J, with 8 bases in the middle. CDR1 and CDR2 from the germline V gene are SGHAT and FQNNGV. The CDR3 loop spans 13 amino acids. CDR3 DNA (partial): TGTGCCAGCAGCTCCCCCCCAACAGATACG. This translates into CASSSPPTDT. The full CDR3 is CASSSPPTDTQYF.

This clone was recorded at least ten times. The DNA ends 3 residues before the CDR3 does, and the rest of the CDR3 is filled in from the germline J gene. The rearrangement joins TRBV5-6 to TRBJ2-2, with TRBD2 identical over 8 bases. Germline-derived CDR1 and CDR2 are SGHDT and YYEEEE. V gave up 7 bases and J gave up 4 bases; unmatched junction bases: 6. The length of the CDR3 is 14 residues. CDR3 residues: CASSPGGATGELFF. CDR3 DNA (partial): TGTGCCAGCTCCCCCGGGGGGGCCACCGGGGAG.

This clone was seen a handful of times. The sequence runs out 3 residues before the end of the CDR3; the remainder is reconstructed from the germline J gene. The chain employs TRBV13 and TRBJ2-3, with D possibly matching TRBD2 (7 bases). Looked up from germline, CDR1 is PRHDT and CDR2 is FYEKMQ (reference sequence). There are 18 residues in the CDR3. V was shortened by 4 bases and J by 6 bases, with 26 bases between the two germline ends. CDR3 bases read: TGTGCCAGCAGCTCCCTAATTAGAAGCGGGCGGGGGCTGGATACG. This encodes CASSSLIRSGRGLDT. The CDR3 reads in full as CASSSLIRSGRGLDTQYF.